This T cell receptor beta chain was captured by sequencing in a study of blood T cells in healthy people across ages. Per individual sample, total RNA of at least 6 micrograms was extracted. Germline values: CDR1 SGHKS, CDR2 YYEKEE (reference sequence). This CDR3 has 18 residues. V gave up 0 bases and J gave up 4 bases, with 20 bases separating them. Findings and limits, study-wide: Greater diversity and more naive CD4+ cells were seen in long-lived donors than in aged donors. The study lacked donor CMV status, which possibly confounded expanded clonotype changes. Higher naive T cell percentage went strongly together with higher TCR beta diversity.

It was with a sample-barcoded 5' primer and a J-beta primer mix that a second PCR of roughly 7 to 12 cycles was run. TCRdb re-analysed the 5' RACE reads in MiXCR, keeping a single row per CDR3 protein. Among 450,000 to 700,000 distinct CDR3 sequences listed, 25% to 30% were seen once. In the case of this clonotype: Its antigen is as yet unknown.

The chain recombines TRBV5-5 with TRBJ1-3; D gene ambiguous. This sequence was found in a woman aged 70 to 79 in good health. Sequenced input: blood. The chain's CDR3 is CASSLAATGPSGGNTIYF. CDR3 bases: TGTGCCAGCAGCTTGGCCGCCACCGGTCCTTCGGGAGGAAACACCATATATTTT.